This TCR beta chain came from a study of blood T cells in healthy people across ages. CDR3 length: 15 residues. The germline CDR1 and CDR2 sequences are WSHSY and SAAADI. V trimming: 6 bases; J trimming: 7 bases; junction bases outside the gene matches: 4. Notes on this clonotype: Its target is not known.

A second roughly 6 to 11 cycle PCR used barcoded and J-beta primers. Each cDNA molecule was tagged by a template-switch adaptor that had 12 random nucleotides. MiXCR was run by TCRdb on the 5' RACE reads, yielding one entry per CDR3 protein. The sample lists hundreds of thousands of distinct CDR3 sequences, 55% to 75% occurring once. Broader study findings: Older individuals had lower TCR beta diversity per million T cells (the decline was roughly linear). When set beside aged donors, long-lived donors presented more naive CD4+ cells and higher diversity.

The TCR comes from a man younger than 45 in good health. Sequences were obtained from blood. The rearrangement uses TRBV10-2 and TRBJ2-1; 15 bases agree with TRBD2. This CDR3 is CASSWGLAGGNEQFF. The CDR3 DNA reads TGCGCCAGCAGCTGGGGACTAGCGGGGGGAAATGAGCAGTTCTTC.